This T cell receptor beta chain is drawn from a study of vaccination effects on CD4 cells after COVID-19. Study-level background: Each participant received a vaccine that was either BNT162b2 or mRNA-1273, given as two doses. Study-wide results and caveats: Infection- and vaccine-induced clones contracted markedly late after vaccination.

Sequencing used immunoSEQ multiplex PCR; TCRdb keeps in-frame clones, though not all of them. The profile shows approximately 87,000 clones, roughly 74% of them singletons. A remark on this clone: The target antigen is unknown.

Sequencing in the ViraFEST assay came after antigen-specific CD4+ T cells had been expanded with viral peptide pools, which were used to stimulate PBMC. Subsequent to a culture period of around eleven days, CD4+ T cells were isolated. Prior SARS-CoV-2 infection was absent in the vaccine recipients, as shown by negative nucleocapsid antibodies. Some 2 million PBMC were seeded per well and grown in the presence of roughly 11 IU/ml IL-2 and around 11 ug/ml peptides. Source: CD4+ T cells from PBMCs cultured with HCoV-229E spike peptides, taken before COVID-19 vaccination. This TCR derives from a human donor who received a COVID-19 vaccine.

The CDR3 is CASSHNQGWTEAFF. The CDR3 DNA sequence: TGTGCCAGCAGCCACAATCAGGGGTGGACTGAAGCTTTCTTT. The J gene is TRBJ1-1, the V gene TRBV3-1 (or the pseudogene TRBV3-2); possible D gene TRBD1, 6 bases. Trimming took off 3 bases at V and 5 bases at J, with 13 bases between the two ends. The CDR3 is 14 residues long. Germline loops: CDR1 LGHDT, CDR2 YNNKEL (reference sequence).